This is a list of T cell receptor beta chains from one sample in a study of blood T cell repertoires in COVID-19. Sequencing used immunoSEQ multiplex PCR; TCRdb keeps in-frame clones, though not all of them. The sample lists fewer than 350,000 clones, roughly 90% seen once, with roughly 9% in the top ten. Sequencing used peripheral blood. These receptors were collected from a man aged 18 to 30 with active or convalescent COVID-19. Both conserved end residues are part of each CDR3.

V gene	CDR3 protein
TRBV6-5	CASSYLAGAYEQYF
TRBV19	CASSISPNGELFF
TRBV12-3/TRBV12-4	CASRRQGGTEAFF
TRBV7-9	CASSYLKGARVDTEAFF
TRBV7-9	CASSQGTGYTF
TRBV29-1	CSVGPGQGSGNTIYF
TRBV25-1	CASSPGVLVTEAFF
TRBV4-3	CASSQDWSRGEAEAFF
TRBV19	CASFGRDRGQETQYF
TRBV6-1	CASSEMSRYTQYF
TRBV7-9	CASSLGPDRANTEAFF
TRBV15	CATSRGGFSNEKLFF
TRBV9	CASSVSWGTAGNTIYF
TRBV9	CASSVPSGGAFVNTGELFF
TRBV6-5	CASRLQGNSVGYTF
TRBV4-1	CASSQFLRGGWTGELFF
TRBV7-6	CASSTGQGTYEQYF
TRBV19	CASSLTGGAGEQYF
TRBV7-8	CASSLVRQGGQPQHF
TRBV12-1	CASNDREYEQYF
TRBV11-2	CASSLDPGQGPSYSGNTIYF
TRBV4-1	CASSHPDRSLAKNIQYF
TRBV9	CASSEDRASTDTQYF
TRBV18	CASSPYGGTYGYTF
TRBV10-1	CASSGTGADTQYF
TRBV7-8	CASSPGGLRTYEQYF
TRBV7-2	CASSPQGTDTQYF
TRBV12-3/TRBV12-4	CASRDWLGGYTF
TRBV3-1/TRBV3-2	CASSQGGALYYEQYF
TRBV11-2	CASSPRLGGYGYTF
TRBV7-2	CASDYLAGSKTPITF
TRBV19	CASSITTDHSNQPQHF
TRBV3-1/TRBV3-2	CASSATENTEAFF
TRBV15	CATSRDLAGSSYNEQFF
TRBV7-9	CASSPADGYEQYF
TRBV6-4	CASRRRGCTDTQYF
TRBV6-5	CASSYSGGTGNTIYF
TRBV4-3	CASSQEWGTGGAEQYF
TRBV14	CASSQYGGSGVQDEQFF
TRBV4-1	CASSQDAGPLYEQYF
TRBV20-1	CSASFRVTDTQYF
TRBV4-3	CASSRGGSGLGRTDTQYF
TRBV9	CASSVAQAGHGTEAFF
TRBV4-3	CASSHPELPGQGRRGAYNEQFF
TRBV9	CASSVGQGTSSNTGELFF
TRBV29-1	CSVDRGLSYGYTF
TRBV5-1	CASSRPGGGTDTQYF
TRBV21-1	CASSSQGRDEQYF
TRBV5-1	CASRILPGGMNTEAFF
TRBV5-1	CASKLEEGSYEQYF
TRBV19	CASKGAHANTGELFF
TRBV5-1	CASSALGGGQPQHF
TRBV7-8	CASSLTGGTEAFF